These T cell receptor beta chains were read from a single sample in a study of Tregs in tolerant kidney transplant recipients. The table came from immunoSEQ multiplex PCR; TCRdb's copy has only in-frame clones and leaves some out. Altogether just under 45,000 clones are present, around 95% being singletons, with the ten largest covering around 0.4%. Antigen specificity for these receptors is unknown. Sequencing was performed on Tregs from blood cultured with allogeneic cells. These receptors were obtained from a human donor in good health. CDR3s leave out the opening cysteine and the closing phenylalanine or tryptophan.

V gene	CDR3 protein
TRBV2	ASSEWGMDYEQY
TRBV15	ATSRDRTGNTIY
TRBV18	ASSPGIQETQY
TRBV29-1	SVGTEATQY
TRBV4-1	ASSDRSKNYGYT
TRBV4-1	ASSQERGLAGGKYEQY
TRBV6-6	ASSYKAGPNQPQH
TRBV23-1	ASSPERGGLQY
TRBV4-1	ASSQRGAYNEQF
TRBV29-1	SVGTRSYNEQF
TRBV2	ASSELYSGNTIY
TRBV7-8	ASSSAGREGEKLF
TRBV5-1	ASSLDGNSYEQY
TRBV5-1	ASSLAQHTGELF
TRBV5-1	ASSFSAVLGSEQF
TRBV10-3	AISGGPVYT
TRBV11-2	ASSVFLASRTDTQY
TRBV14	ASSQLRGTRNTGELF
TRBV2	ASSATGFPL
TRBV5-6	ASSLRGGLAGAVTQY
TRBV11-2	ASSPTRDYELRQY
TRBV25-1	ASSESGLGEQY
TRBV6-6	ASSSNSGTSQY
TRBV7-9	ASSHRAGRRARGEKLF
TRBV11-2	ASSLDRGLDPF
TRBV6-5	ASRTQVAETQY
TRBV30	AWKGGPPTDTEAF
TRBV2	ASSERVSGRTSLRNEQF
TRBV11-3	ASSLRMSTDRAGELF
TRBV11-1	ASGYGETQY
TRBV29-1	SVGYPGAYEQY
TRBV29-1	SVRGGNSGANVLT
TRBV5-1	ASSRLGGGQETQY
TRBV7-6	ASSLRGSNTEAF
TRBV9	ASSPRQGLNTGELF
TRBV19	ASSIRQGGRISSPLH
TRBV2	ASSGVRNTEAF
TRBV5-1	ASSAPTSGGLGRSYNEQF